The 30 T cell receptor beta chains listed next were all sequenced from one sample in a study of blood T cell repertoires in COVID-19. TCRdb's table, derived via immunoSEQ multiplex PCR, lists solely in-frame clones and lacks some. This table holds around 150,000 clones, approximately 87% found once. Sequencing input: peripheral blood. These receptors all stem from a man over 45 with active COVID-19.

This clone was recorded only once. The chain links TRBV5-1 to TRBJ2-1, with 8 nucleotides matching TRBD1. The germline gives CDR1 SGHRS, CDR2 YFSETQ. The J segment lost 6 bases and the V segment lost 0 bases, leaving 17 bases of the junction unmatched. CDR3 length: 19 amino acids. This chain's CDR3 is CASSLVSLVGQGLGNEQFF. Written as DNA, the CDR3 is TGCGCCAGCAGCTTGGTATCTCTGGTAGGACAGGGACTGGGCAATGAGCAGTTCTTC.

This clone was detected only once. The chain joins TRBV5-1 to TRBJ2-2, with TRBD1 as a possible D gene (5 bases). There are 14 residues in the CDR3. V dropped 6 bases and J dropped 0 bases, with 9 bases sitting between them. Per germline, CDR1 SGHRS and CDR2 YFSETQ. In DNA, the CDR3 is TGCGCCAGCAACCAGGGCACGAACACCGGGGAGCTGTTTTTT. Translation gives CASNQGTNTGELFF.

The chain uses TRBV5-8 and TRBJ2-5; 9 positions agree with TRBD2. This CDR3 contains 14 residues. Germline V gene data show CDR1 as SGHTS and CDR2 as YDEGEE. Trimming at V came to 7 bases and at J to 7 bases, leaving 11 bases not matched to a gene. CDR3 nucleotide sequence: TGTGCCAGCGGGAAGGGAGCGGGGGGAGCGACCCAGTACTTC. Its protein is CASGKGAGGATQYF.

This sequence joins TRBV4-1 and TRBJ1-3; no clear D. CDR3 length: 15 residues. Trimming took 2 bases from V and 3 from J, leaving 11 bases between them. Per germline, CDR1 MGHRA and CDR2 YSYEKL. This chain's CDR3 is CASSQPGTFGNTIYF. The CDR3 DNA reads as TGCGCCAGCAGCCAACCGGGAACGTTTGGAAACACCATATATTTT.

The V call is TRBV18, the J call TRBJ2-7, with 7 bases matching TRBD1. Germline V CDR1 and CDR2: KGHSH, LQKENI. Unmatched junction bases numbered 5, after V lost 6 bases and J lost 0 bases. This CDR3 is built from 14 residues. The CDR3 DNA sequence: TGTGCCAGCTCTGGACAGGAAAGCTCCTACGAGCAGTACTTC. Amino acid sequence: CASSGQESSYEQYF.

The CDR3 sequence: CASSLGASGGSYNEQFF. The DNA for the CDR3 is TGCGCCAGCAGCTTGGGGGCCAGCGGGGGATCCTACAATGAGCAGTTCTTC. This chain uses TRBV5-1 with TRBJ2-1, with 8 bases identical to TRBD2. Germline CDR1 reads SGHRS; CDR2 reads YFSETQ. This CDR3 spans 17 amino acids. Unmatched junction bases numbered 6, after V lost 0 bases and J lost 1 base.

The chain combines TRBV19 with TRBJ1-1; 7 nucleotides align to TRBD1. Per the germline V gene, CDR1 is LNHDA and CDR2 is SQIVND (reference sequence). Losses at the gene ends were 4 bases for V and 8 bases for J; bases not matched to a gene: 7. This CDR3 is 13 amino acids long. The CDR3 nucleotides are TGTGCCAGTAGTAGAGTAGGACAGGCCGAAGCTTTCTTT. This encodes CASSRVGQAEAFF.

The gene calls are TRBV7-3 and TRBJ2-1; D gene uncertain. Germline V lookup: CDR1 SGHTA, CDR2 FQGTGA. CDR3 length: 13 residues. The V gene lost 2 bases and the J gene lost 6 bases, with 8 bases spanning the gap. The CDR3 is CASSLGPTNEQFF. CDR3 in DNA: TGTGCCAGCAGCTTAGGCCCCACCAATGAGCAGTTCTTC.

V gene TRBV5-8 combines with J gene TRBJ2-1; 10 bases map to TRBD2. CDR3 length: 16 amino acids. Per germline, CDR1 SGHTS and CDR2 YDEGEE. V dropped 0 bases and J dropped 4; count of bases not matched to a gene: 4. CDR3 in amino acids: CASSLGQRGGYNEQFF. The DNA for the CDR3 is TGTGCCAGCAGCTTGGGGCAGCGGGGGGGATACAATGAGCAGTTCTTC.

The V and J genes are TRBV4-2 and TRBJ2-3; TRBD1 matches at 7 bases. CDR3 size: 17 residues. Trimming removed 4 bases from V and 2 bases from J; junction bases left unmatched: 12. Germline values: CDR1 LGHNA, CDR2 YNFKEQ. In nucleotides, the CDR3 is TGTGCCAGCAGCCCGATTAGGGGGCGCGCAATCACAGATACGCAGTATTTT. Amino acid sequence: CASSPIRGRAITDTQYF.

The chain couples TRBV9 to TRBJ1-6, with TRBD1 identical over 7 bases. The CDR3 totals 13 residues. From germline, CDR1 is SGDLS and CDR2 YYNGEE. Germline trimming cut 1 base from V and 10 bases from J; bases unmatched to any gene: 2. CDR3 in amino acids: CASSVTGVSPLHF. In nucleotides, the CDR3 is TGTGCCAGCAGCGTAACAGGGGTCTCACCCCTCCACTTT. The whole variable domain, remainder taken from reference TRBV9 and TRBJ1-6, is DSGVTQTPKHLITATGQRVTLRCSPRSGDLSVYWYQQSLDQGLQFLIQYYNGEERAKGNILERFSAQQFPDLHSELNLSSLELGDSALYFCASSVTGVSPLHFGNGTRLTVT.

The chain employs TRBV7-2 and TRBJ1-1; 10 bases map to TRBD1. CDR3 size: 16 residues. The trim removed 5 bases at V and 0 bases at J, leaving 6 bases unmatched. Germline-derived CDR1 and CDR2 are SGHTA and FQGNSA. The CDR3 nucleotides read TGTGCCAGCAGCCGCCAGGGGACAGGGGTGAACACTGAAGCTTTCTTT. Translating gives CASSRQGTGVNTEAFF. Filled out from reference TRBV7-2 and TRBJ1-1, the complete variable domain reads GAGVSQSPSNKVTEKGKDVELRCDPISGHTALYWYRQSLGQGLEFLIYFQGNSAPDKSGLPSDRFSAERTGGSVSTLTIQRTQQEDSAVYLCASSRQGTGVNTEAFFGQGTRLTVV.

The chain is built from TRBV7-3 and TRBJ2-1; 9 bases align to TRBD2. The CDR3 consists of 15 residues. Unmatched junction bases numbered 6, after V lost 5 bases and J lost 4 bases. Germline V lookup: CDR1 SGHTA, CDR2 FQGTGA. The CDR3 sequence is CASSPTSGGYNEQFF. CDR3 DNA: TGTGCCAGCAGCCCGACTAGCGGTGGGTACAATGAGCAGTTCTTC.

The chain links TRBV5-4 to TRBJ2-7; the match to TRBD1 covers 7 bases. Germline-derived CDR1 and CDR2 are SGHNT and YYREEE (reference sequence). The CDR3 spans 15 residues. V trimming: 3 bases; J trimming: 7 bases; junction bases outside the gene matches: 13. CDR3 bases: TGTGCCAGCAGCTCGGCCCGGGACAGAGGCATGGAGCAGTACTTC. Protein sequence: CASSSARDRGMEQYF.

The gene calls are TRBV7-8 and TRBJ1-6; D gene unclear. Germline-derived CDR1 and CDR2 are SGHVS and FQNEAQ. This CDR3 has 17 residues. V was trimmed by 2 bases and J by 6 bases, leaving 17 bases between them. CDR3 residues: CASSLSSNKRPNSPLHF. In DNA, the CDR3 is TGTGCCAGCAGCTTATCTAGTAATAAGAGGCCTAATTCACCCCTCCACTTT.

In its sample, this clone was seen a few times. V usage is TRBV19 and J usage is TRBJ1-3, with 7 bases aligning to TRBD1. The V gene's germline CDR1 is LNHDA and CDR2 SQIVND (reference sequence). V was pared by 10 bases and J by 0 bases, with 9 bases of the junction left unmatched. The CDR3 is 15 residues long. CDR3 residues: CATRPDRSSGNTIYF. The DNA for the CDR3 is TGTGCCACCCGCCCGGACAGGAGCTCTGGAAACACCATATATTTT.

This chain uses TRBV6-5 with TRBJ2-7; 9 positions agree with TRBD1. Trimming removed 3 bases from V and 2 bases from J; junction bases left unmatched: 5. The CDR3 contains 15 residues. In germline, CDR1 is MNHEY, CDR2 SVGAGI. CDR3 coding DNA: TGTGCCAGCAGTTATTCCGGGACAGGGACCTACGAGCAGTACTTC. Residues: CASSYSGTGTYEQYF.

This chain connects TRBV24-1 to TRBJ2-3, with TRBD2 matching 9 bases. The CDR3 length is 14 residues. The germline V gene encodes CDR1 KGHDR and CDR2 SFDVKD. Losses at the gene ends were 10 bases for V and 0 bases for J; bases not matched to a gene: 4. In DNA, the CDR3 is TGTGCCACGAGTAGCGGGGGCAGCACAGATACGCAGTATTTT. Its translation: CATSSGGSTDTQYF.

The chain carries TRBV7-2 and TRBJ1-1; no definite D call. The V and J ends lost 5 bases and 4 bases respectively, with 11 bases between them. Germline CDR1 and CDR2: SGHTA and FQGNSA. The CDR3 totals 13 residues. The CDR3 sequence: CASSQDEVTEAFF. The CDR3 bases are TGTGCCAGCAGCCAAGATGAGGTCACTGAAGCTTTCTTT.

This clone was detected only a few times. CDR3 protein: CASSFQSGGPAFF. CDR3 DNA sequence: TGTGCCAGCAGCTTTCAGTCCGGGGGACCGGCGTTTTTT. The chain employs TRBV5-4 and TRBJ1-4; tentatively, D is TRBD1 (5 bases). CDR1 is SGHNT and CDR2 is YYREEE in the germline V gene (reference sequence). V gave up 2 bases and J gave up 16 bases, with 18 bases separating them. CDR3 size: 13 residues.

The chain carries TRBV11-2 and TRBJ1-4, with D maybe TRBD1 (6 bases). This CDR3 spans 16 amino acids. The V gene lost 1 base and the J gene lost 0 bases, with 9 bases spanning the gap. The germline gives CDR1 SGHAT, CDR2 FQNNGV. The chain's CDR3 is CASSLGSGATNEKLFF. The CDR3 DNA follows: TGTGCCAGCAGCTTAGGGTCAGGGGCAACTAATGAAAAACTGTTTTTT.

CDR3 region: CASSLETGHEQFF. DNA of the CDR3: TGTGCCAGCAGCCTCGAGACAGGGCATGAGCAGTTCTTC. This chain joins TRBV6-5 and TRBJ2-1, with 7 positions matching TRBD1. The CDR3 is made up of 13 amino acids. Looked up from germline, CDR1 is MNHEY and CDR2 is SVGAGI. V was pared by 6 bases and J by 8 bases, with 7 bases of the junction left unmatched.

The V and J genes are TRBV7-2 and TRBJ2-2; a weak D match, TRBD1 (6 bases). V dropped 5 bases and J dropped 4 bases, with 14 bases sitting between them. The CDR3 length is 15 residues. Germline values: CDR1 SGHTA, CDR2 FQGNSA. The CDR3 region has the DNA TGTGCCAGCAGCAGTTCCGGGACAACCACCGGGGAGCTGTTTTTT. Protein sequence: CASSSSGTTTGELFF.

The V gene is TRBV6-5, the J gene TRBJ1-2; D gene ambiguous. This CDR3 has 13 residues. With 6 bases removed from V and 5 bases from J, the gap between germline ends came to 13 bases. The V gene's germline CDR1 is MNHEY and CDR2 SVGAGI. The CDR3 protein is CASRPPEVYGYTF. The DNA of the CDR3 is TGTGCCAGCAGACCTCCAGAGGTATATGGCTACACCTTC.

The chain recombines TRBV7-2 with TRBJ2-7; 9 bases agree with TRBD1. CDR1 and CDR2 from the germline V gene are SGHTA and FQGNSA. V lost 6 bases, J lost 3 bases, and 9 bases stayed unmatched. The CDR3 length is 15 residues. The CDR3 here is CASSQEGQGVYEQYF. For the CDR3, the DNA is TGTGCCAGCAGTCAGGAGGGACAGGGTGTCTACGAGCAGTACTTC.

The J gene is TRBJ1-3, the V gene TRBV9; the match to TRBD1 covers 7 bases. Trimming at V came to 2 bases and at J to 3 bases, leaving 5 bases not matched to a gene. Per the germline V gene, CDR1 is SGDLS and CDR2 is YYNGEE. The CDR3 contains 15 residues. The CDR3 loop reads CASSVEGDSGNTIYF. CDR3 nucleotide sequence: TGTGCCAGCAGCGTGGAGGGGGACAGTGGAAACACCATATATTTT.

V gene TRBV3-1 (or the pseudogene TRBV3-2) combines with J gene TRBJ2-3; no clear D gene. This CDR3 comprises 12 residues. Germline lookup yields CDR1 LGHDT and CDR2 YNNKEL (reference sequence). V shed 3 bases and J shed 4 bases, with 5 bases lying between them. The CDR3 bases are TGTGCCAGCAGCCAGAGGTCAGATACGCAGTATTTT. It codes for CASSQRSDTQYF.

The chain has TRBV7-9 and TRBJ1-3, with a tentative D call TRBD1 (5 bases). V lost 2 bases and J 0 bases, leaving 11 bases between the germline ends. From germline, CDR1 is SEHNR and CDR2 FQNEAQ (reference sequence). CDR3 size: 16 residues. The CDR3, as DNA: TGTGCCAGCAGCTTACGGTCCGGGGGCTCTGGAAACACCATATATTTT. Translation gives CASSLRSGGSGNTIYF.

A single count supports this clone. The rearrangement links TRBV7-2 to TRBJ2-3; 9 positions match TRBD2. CDR1 is SGHTA and CDR2 is FQGNSA in the germline V gene. With V trimmed by 2 bases and J by 5 bases, 8 bases remained unmatched. The CDR3 length is 16 residues. The CDR3 coding sequence is TGTGCCAGCAGCTTACGTCCAGCGGGGGGCGGAGATACGCAGTATTTT. Its translation is CASSLRPAGGGDTQYF. Full variable domain (remainder filled in from reference TRBV7-2 and TRBJ2-3): GAGVSQSPSNKVTEKGKDVELRCDPISGHTALYWYRQSLGQGLEFLIYFQGNSAPDKSGLPSDRFSAERTGGSVSTLTIQRTQQEDSAVYLCASSLRPAGGGDTQYFGPGTRLTVL.

The chain couples TRBV6-4 to TRBJ1-5; TRBD1 is a possible D gene (5 bases). Between the trimmed V and J ends, which lost 2 bases and 6 bases, there was a span of 11 bases. CDR3 length equals 14 residues. The germline V gene encodes CDR1 MRHNA and CDR2 SNTAGT. Here the CDR3 DNA reads TGTGCCAGCAGTGACCAGGGTCAGGGTCAGCCCCAGCATTTT. This codes for CASSDQGQGQPQHF.